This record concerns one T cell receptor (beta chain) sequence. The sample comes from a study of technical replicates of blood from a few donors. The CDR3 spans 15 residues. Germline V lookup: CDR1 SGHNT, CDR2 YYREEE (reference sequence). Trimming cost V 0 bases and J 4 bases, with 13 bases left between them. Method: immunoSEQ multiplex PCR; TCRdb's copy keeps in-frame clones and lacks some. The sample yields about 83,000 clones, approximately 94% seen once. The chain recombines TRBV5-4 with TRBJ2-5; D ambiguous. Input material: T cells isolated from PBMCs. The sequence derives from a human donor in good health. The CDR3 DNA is TGTGCCAGCAGCTTGGATGAGAGAGTCGGAGAGACCCAGTACTTC. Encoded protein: CASSLDERVGETQYF.